These 2 T cell receptor beta chains were all obtained from the same sample, sequenced in a study of CD8 T cells in ankylosing spondylitis. A single record per CDR3 protein comes from TCRdb applying MiXCR to the 5' RACE reads. The sample lists some 220,000 distinct CDR3 sequences, roughly a tenth occurring once. The source material was blood, either unsorted or a sorted T cell fraction (not recorded which). These receptors were obtained from a male donor with ankylosing spondylitis or in good health (not recorded which).

This CDR3 reads CASSPLGNTGELFF. Written as DNA, the CDR3 is TGTGCCAGCAGCCCCTTGGGTAACACCGGGGAGCTGTTTTTT. The chain joins TRBV7-9 to TRBJ2-2; D unresolved. The CDR3 runs 14 residues. The germline CDR1 and CDR2 sequences are SEHNR and FQNEAQ (reference sequence). The V and J ends lost 5 bases and 2 bases respectively, with 9 bases between them.

This clonotype was seen ten or more times. V gene TRBV6-5 combines with J gene TRBJ2-5, with TRBD1 matching 7 bases. The CDR3 runs to 13 residues. CDR1 is MNHEY, CDR2 SVGAGI, per germline. V lost 4 bases to trimming and J lost 4 bases; unmatched junction nucleotides: 3. The CDR3 loop reads CASSFNRGETQYF. The CDR3 DNA reads as TGTGCCAGCAGTTTTAACAGGGGAGAGACCCAGTACTTC.